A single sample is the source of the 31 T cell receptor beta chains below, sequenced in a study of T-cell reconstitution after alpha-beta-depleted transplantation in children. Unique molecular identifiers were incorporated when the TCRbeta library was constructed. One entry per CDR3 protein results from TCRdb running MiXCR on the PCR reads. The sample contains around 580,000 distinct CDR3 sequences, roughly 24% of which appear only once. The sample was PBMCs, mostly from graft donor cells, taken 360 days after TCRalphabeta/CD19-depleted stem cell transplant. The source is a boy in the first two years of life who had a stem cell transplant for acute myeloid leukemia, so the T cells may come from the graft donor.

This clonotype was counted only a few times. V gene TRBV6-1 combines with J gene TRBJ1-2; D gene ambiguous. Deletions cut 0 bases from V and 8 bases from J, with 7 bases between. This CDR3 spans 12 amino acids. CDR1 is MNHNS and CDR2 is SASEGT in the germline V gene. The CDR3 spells CASSEAHVGYTF. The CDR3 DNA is TGTGCCAGCAGTGAAGCACACGTAGGCTACACCTTC.

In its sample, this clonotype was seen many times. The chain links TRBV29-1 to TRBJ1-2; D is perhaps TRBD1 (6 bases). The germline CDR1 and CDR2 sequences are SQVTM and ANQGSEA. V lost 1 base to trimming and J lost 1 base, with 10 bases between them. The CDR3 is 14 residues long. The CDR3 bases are TGCAGCGTTGAAGTGGTAGGGGGTAACTATGGCTACACCTTC. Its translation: CSVEVVGGNYGYTF.

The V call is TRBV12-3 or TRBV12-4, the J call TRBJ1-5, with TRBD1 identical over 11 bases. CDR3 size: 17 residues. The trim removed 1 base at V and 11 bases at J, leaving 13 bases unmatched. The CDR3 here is CASSLDGTGGVKLAQHF. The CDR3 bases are TGTGCCAGCAGTTTAGACGGGACAGGGGGTGTCAAGTTGGCCCAGCATTTT.

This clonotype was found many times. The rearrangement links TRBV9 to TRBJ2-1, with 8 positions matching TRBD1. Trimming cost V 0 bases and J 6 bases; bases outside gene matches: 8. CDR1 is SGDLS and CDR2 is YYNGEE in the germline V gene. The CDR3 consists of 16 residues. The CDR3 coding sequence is TGTGCCAGCAGCGTAGGTCTGGACAGGGTGGGCAATGAGCAGTTCTTC. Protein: CASSVGLDRVGNEQFF. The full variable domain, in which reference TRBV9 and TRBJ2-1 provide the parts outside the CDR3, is DSGVTQTPKHLITATGQRVTLRCSPRSGDLSVYWYQQSLDQGLQFLIQYYNGEERAKGNILERFSAQQFPDLHSELNLSSLELGDSALYFCASSVGLDRVGNEQFFGPGTRLTVL.

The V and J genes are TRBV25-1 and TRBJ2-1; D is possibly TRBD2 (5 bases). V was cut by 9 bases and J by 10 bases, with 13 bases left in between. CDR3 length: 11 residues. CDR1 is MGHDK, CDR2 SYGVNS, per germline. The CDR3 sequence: CASRRRSEQFF. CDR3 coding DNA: TGTGCCAGTCGTAGGAGGAGCGAGCAGTTCTTC.

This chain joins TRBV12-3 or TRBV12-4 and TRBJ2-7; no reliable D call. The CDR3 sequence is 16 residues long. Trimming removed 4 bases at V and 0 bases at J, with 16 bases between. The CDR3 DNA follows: TGTGCCAGCAGTTGGGCTAGGCCTGCGGACTCCTACGAGCAGTACTTC. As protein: CASSWARPADSYEQYF.

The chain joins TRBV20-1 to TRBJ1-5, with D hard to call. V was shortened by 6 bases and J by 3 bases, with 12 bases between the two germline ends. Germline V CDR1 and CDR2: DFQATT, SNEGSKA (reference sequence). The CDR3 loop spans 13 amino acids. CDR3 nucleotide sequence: TGCAGTGCGAGCAGGCAGAACAATCAGCCCCAGCATTTT. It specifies CSASRQNNQPQHF.

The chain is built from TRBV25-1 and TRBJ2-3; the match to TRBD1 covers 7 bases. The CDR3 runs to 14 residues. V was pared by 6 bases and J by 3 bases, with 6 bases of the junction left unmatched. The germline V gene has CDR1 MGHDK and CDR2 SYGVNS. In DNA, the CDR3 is TGTGCCAGCAGCCCGGGACAGATAACAGATACGCAGTATTTT. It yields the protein CASSPGQITDTQYF.

In DNA, the CDR3 is TGTGCCAGCAGCCACGGGACAGGGGGGGGGTACGAGCAGTACTTC. Protein product: CASSHGTGGGYEQYF. This chain joins TRBV3-1 and TRBJ2-7; 11 bases line up with TRBD1. This CDR3 has 15 amino acids. V trimming: 3 bases; J trimming: 4 bases; junction bases outside the gene matches: 5. CDR1 is LGHDT and CDR2 is YNNKEL in the germline V gene (reference sequence).

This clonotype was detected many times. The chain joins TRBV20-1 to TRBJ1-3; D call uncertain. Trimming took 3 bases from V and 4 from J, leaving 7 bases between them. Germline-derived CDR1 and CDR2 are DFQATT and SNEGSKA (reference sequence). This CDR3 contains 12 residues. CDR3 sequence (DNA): TGCAGTGCTAGGGACGTCGGAAACACCATATATTTT. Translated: CSARDVGNTIYF.

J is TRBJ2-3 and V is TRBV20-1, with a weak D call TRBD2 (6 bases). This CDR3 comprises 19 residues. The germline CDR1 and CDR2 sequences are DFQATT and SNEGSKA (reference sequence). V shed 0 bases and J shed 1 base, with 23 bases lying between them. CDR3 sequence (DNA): TGCAGTGCTAGAGAGCGGGGTACTGCTTTCTGCCCTGGCACAGATACGCAGTATTTT. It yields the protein CSARERGTAFCPGTDTQYF.

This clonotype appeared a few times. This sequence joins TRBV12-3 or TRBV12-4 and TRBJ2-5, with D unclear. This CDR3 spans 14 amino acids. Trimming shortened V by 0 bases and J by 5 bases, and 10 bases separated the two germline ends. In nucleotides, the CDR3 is TGTGCCAGCAGTTTAGCCTCGCGTGGGGAGACCCAGTACTTC. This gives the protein CASSLASRGETQYF.

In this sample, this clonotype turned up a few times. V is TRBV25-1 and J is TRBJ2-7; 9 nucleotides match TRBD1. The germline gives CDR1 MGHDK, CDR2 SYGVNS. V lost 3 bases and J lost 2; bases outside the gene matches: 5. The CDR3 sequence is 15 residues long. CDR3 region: CASSDSRTGAYEQYV. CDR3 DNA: TGTGCCAGCAGTGATAGTAGGACAGGGGCCTACGAGCAGTACGTC.

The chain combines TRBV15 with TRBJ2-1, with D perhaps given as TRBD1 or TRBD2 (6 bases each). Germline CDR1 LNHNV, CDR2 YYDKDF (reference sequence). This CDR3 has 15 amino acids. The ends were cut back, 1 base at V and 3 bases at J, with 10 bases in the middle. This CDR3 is CATSRAGADYNEQFF. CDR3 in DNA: TGTGCCACCAGCAGAGCGGGGGCCGACTACAATGAGCAGTTCTTC.

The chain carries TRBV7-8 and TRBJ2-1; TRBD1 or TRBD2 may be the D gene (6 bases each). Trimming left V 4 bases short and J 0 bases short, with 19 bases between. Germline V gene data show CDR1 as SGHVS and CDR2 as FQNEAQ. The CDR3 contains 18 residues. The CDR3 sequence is CASSSTGGHSVSYNEQFF. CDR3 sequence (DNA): TGTGCCAGCAGCTCTACCGGGGGACACTCCGTCTCCTACAATGAGCAGTTCTTC.

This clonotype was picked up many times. CDR3 DNA sequence: TGCGCCAGCAGCTTAGACAGGGGGCCCTCCGAGCAGTACTTC. It specifies CASSLDRGPSEQYF. The chain uses TRBV5-1 and TRBJ2-7, with 10 bases aligning to TRBD1. The CDR3 totals 14 residues. J gave up 6 bases and V 2 bases, and 5 bases lay outside the gene matches. Per the germline V gene, CDR1 is SGHRS and CDR2 is YFSETQ.

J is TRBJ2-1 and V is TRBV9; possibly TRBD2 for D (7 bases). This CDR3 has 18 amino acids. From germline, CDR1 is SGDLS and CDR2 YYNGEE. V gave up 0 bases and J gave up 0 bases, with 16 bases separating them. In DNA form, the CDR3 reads TGTGCCAGCAGCGTAGTAGGGGGAGGGGCTGGCTCCTACAATGAGCAGTTCTTC. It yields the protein CASSVVGGGAGSYNEQFF.

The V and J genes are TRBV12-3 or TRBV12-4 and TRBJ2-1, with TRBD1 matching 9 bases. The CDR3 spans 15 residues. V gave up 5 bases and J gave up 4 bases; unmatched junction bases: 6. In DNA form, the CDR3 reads TGTGCCAGCAGTCCTGAGACAGGGGGGTACAATGAGCAGTTCTTC. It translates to CASSPETGGYNEQFF.

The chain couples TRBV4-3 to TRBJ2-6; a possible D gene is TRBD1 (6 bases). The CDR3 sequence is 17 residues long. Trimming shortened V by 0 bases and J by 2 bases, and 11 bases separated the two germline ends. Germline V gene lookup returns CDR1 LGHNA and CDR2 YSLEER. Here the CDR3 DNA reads TGCGCCAGCAGCCAAGATCTAGACAGGACTGGGGCCAACGTCCTGACTTTC. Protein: CASSQDLDRTGANVLTF.

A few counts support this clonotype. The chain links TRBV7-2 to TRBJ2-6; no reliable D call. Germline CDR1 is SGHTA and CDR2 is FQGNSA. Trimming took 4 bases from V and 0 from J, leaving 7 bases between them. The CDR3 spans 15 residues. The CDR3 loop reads CASSSLTSGANVLTF. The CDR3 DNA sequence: TGTGCCAGCAGCTCCCTGACCTCTGGGGCCAACGTCCTGACTTTC.

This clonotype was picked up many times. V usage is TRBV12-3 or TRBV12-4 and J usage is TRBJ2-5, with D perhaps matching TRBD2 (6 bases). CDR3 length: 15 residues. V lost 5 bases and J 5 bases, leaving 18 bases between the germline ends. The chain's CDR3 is CASSLRGWAVETQYF. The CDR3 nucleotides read TGTGCCAGCAGTCTCCGGGGGTGGGCAGTGGAGACCCAGTACTTC.

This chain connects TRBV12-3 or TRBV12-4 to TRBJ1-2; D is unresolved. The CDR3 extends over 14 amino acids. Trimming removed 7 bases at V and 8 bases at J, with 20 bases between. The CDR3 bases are TGTGCCAGCACCCTAACGGGGAGTGTCTGGGGCTACACCTTC. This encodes CASTLTGSVWGYTF.

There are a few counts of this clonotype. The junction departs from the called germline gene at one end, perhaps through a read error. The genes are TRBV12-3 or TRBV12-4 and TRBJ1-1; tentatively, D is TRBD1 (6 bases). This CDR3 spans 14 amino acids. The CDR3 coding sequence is TGTGCCAGCAGTTTAAGGGGGGCCAACACTCAAGCTTTCTTT. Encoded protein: CASSLRGANTQAFF.

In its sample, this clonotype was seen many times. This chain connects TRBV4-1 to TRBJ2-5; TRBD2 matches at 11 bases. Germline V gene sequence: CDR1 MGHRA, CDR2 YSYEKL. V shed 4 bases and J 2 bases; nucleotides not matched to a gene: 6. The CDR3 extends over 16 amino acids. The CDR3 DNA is TGCGCCAGCAGCCGGGGACTAGCGGACACGCAAGAGACCCAGTACTTC. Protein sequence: CASSRGLADTQETQYF.

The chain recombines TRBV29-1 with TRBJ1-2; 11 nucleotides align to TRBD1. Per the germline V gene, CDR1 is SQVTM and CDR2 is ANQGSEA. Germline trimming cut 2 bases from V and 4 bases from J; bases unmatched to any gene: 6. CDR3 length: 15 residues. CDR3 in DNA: TGCAGCGTTGAAACCATGGGACAGGGGGGCTATGGCTACACCTTC. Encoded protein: CSVETMGQGGYGYTF.

The DNA for the CDR3 is TGTGCCAGCTCACCAGGGCAACAAGGAGAGACCCAGTACTTC. It is translated as CASSPGQQGETQYF. The chain employs TRBV18 and TRBJ2-5; D not certain. The CDR3 has 14 residues. Germline CDR1 reads KGHSH; CDR2 reads LQKENI. V was shortened by 2 bases and J by 4 bases, with 11 bases between the two germline ends.

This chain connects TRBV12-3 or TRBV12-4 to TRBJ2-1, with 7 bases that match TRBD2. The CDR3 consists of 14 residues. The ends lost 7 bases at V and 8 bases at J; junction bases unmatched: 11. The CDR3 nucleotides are TGTGCCAGCACTGCAGCGGGGCCGAGGGATGAGCAGTTCTTC. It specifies CASTAAGPRDEQFF.

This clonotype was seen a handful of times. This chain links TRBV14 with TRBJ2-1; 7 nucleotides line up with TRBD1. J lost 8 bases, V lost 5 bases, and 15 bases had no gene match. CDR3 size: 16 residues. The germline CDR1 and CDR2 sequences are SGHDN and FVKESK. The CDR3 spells CASSWAGGTLSDEQFF. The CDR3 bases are TGTGCCAGCAGCTGGGCAGGGGGTACCTTAAGCGATGAGCAGTTCTTC. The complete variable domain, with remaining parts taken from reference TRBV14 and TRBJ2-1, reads EAGVTQFPSHSVIEKGQTVTLRCDPISGHDNLYWYRRVMGKEIKFLLHFVKESKQDESGMPNNRFLAERTGGTYSTLKVQPAELEDSGVYFCASSWAGGTLSDEQFFGPGTRLTVL.

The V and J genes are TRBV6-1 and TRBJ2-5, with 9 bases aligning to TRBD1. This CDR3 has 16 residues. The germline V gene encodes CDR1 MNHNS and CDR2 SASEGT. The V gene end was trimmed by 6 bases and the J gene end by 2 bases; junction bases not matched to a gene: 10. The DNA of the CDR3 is TGTGCCAGCAGCCAAACGTCGACAGGGGGGCAAGAGACCCAGTACTTC. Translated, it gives CASSQTSTGGQETQYF.

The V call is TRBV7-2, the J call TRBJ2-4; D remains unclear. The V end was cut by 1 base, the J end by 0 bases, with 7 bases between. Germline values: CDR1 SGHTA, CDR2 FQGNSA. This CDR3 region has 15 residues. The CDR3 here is CASSLEREAKNIQYF. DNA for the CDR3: TGTGCCAGCAGCTTAGAACGAGAAGCCAAAAACATTCAGTACTTC.

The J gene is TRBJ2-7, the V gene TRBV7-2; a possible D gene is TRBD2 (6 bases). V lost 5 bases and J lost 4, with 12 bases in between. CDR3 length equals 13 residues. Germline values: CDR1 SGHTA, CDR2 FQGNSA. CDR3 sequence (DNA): TGTGCCAGCAGCCCCTTTCGGGGGTACGAGCAGTACTTC. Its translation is CASSPFRGYEQYF.